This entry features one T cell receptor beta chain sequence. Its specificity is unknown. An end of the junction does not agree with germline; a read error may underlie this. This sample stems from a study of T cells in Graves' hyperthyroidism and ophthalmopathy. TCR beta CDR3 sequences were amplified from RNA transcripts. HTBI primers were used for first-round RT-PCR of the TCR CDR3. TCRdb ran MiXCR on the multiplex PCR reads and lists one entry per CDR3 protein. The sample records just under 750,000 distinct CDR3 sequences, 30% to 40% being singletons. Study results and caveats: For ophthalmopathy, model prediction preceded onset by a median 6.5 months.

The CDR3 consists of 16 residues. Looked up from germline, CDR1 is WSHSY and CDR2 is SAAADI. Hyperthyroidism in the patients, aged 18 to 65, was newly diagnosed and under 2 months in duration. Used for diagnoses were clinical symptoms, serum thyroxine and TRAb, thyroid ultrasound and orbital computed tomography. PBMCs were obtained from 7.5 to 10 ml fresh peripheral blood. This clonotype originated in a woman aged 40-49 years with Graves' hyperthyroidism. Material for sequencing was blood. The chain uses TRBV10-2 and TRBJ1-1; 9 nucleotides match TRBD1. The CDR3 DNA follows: TGTGCCAGCAGCCGGGATGGGACAGGGATCAACACTGAAGCTTTCTTT. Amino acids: CASSRDGTGINTEAFF.